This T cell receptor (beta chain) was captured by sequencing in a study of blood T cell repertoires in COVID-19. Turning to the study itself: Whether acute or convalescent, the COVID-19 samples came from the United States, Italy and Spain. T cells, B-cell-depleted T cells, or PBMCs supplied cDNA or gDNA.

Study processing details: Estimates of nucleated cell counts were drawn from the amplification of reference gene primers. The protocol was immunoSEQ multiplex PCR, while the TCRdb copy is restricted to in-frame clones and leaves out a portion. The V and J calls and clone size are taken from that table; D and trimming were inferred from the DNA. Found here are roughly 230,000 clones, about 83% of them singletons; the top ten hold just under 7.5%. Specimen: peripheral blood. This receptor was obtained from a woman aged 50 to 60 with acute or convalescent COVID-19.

CDR3 loop: CASSSLDGVGRYEQYF. CDR3 bases: TGTGCCAGCAGCTCCTTGGACGGGGTGGGTCGCTACGAGCAGTACTTC. The chain is built from TRBV11-1 and TRBJ2-7; TRBD2 is a possible D gene (5 bases). Germline values: CDR1 SGHAT, CDR2 FQDESV (reference sequence). The CDR3 loop spans 16 amino acids. The V end lost 4 bases, the J end lost 3 bases, and 19 bases lay between the germline ends.